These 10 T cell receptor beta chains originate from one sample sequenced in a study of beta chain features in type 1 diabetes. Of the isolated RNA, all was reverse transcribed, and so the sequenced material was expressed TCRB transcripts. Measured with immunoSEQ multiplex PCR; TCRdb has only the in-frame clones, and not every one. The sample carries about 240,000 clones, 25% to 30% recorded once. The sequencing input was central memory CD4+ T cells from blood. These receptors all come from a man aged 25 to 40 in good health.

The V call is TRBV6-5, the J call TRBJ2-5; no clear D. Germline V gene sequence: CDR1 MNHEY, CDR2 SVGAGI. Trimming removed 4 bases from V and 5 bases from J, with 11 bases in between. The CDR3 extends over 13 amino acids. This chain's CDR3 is CASSWKTPETQYF. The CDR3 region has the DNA TGTGCCAGCAGTTGGAAAACTCCCGAGACCCAGTACTTC.

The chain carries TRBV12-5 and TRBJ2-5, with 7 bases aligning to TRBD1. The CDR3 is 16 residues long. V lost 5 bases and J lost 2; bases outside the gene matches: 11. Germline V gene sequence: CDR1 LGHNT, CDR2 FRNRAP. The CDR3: CASGRGPTGAQETQYF. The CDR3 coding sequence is TGTGCTAGTGGTCGTGGACCTACAGGGGCTCAAGAGACCCAGTACTTC.

The CDR3 is CASSSTGEEQFF. The CDR3 DNA sequence: TGTGCCAGCAGCTCGACAGGGGAAGAGCAGTTCTTC. V is TRBV7-6 and J is TRBJ2-1, with 8 bases identical to TRBD1. This CDR3 contains 12 residues. Germline CDR1 reads SGHVS; CDR2 reads FNYEAQ. Trimming at V came to 4 bases and at J to 10 bases, leaving 3 bases not matched to a gene.

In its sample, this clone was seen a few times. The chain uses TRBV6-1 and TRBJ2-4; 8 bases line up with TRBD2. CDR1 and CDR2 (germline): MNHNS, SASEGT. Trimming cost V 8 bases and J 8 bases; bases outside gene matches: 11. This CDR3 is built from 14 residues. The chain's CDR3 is CASSGAGDNYIQYF. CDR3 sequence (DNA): TGTGCCAGCTCGGGAGCGGGAGACAATTACATTCAGTACTTC.

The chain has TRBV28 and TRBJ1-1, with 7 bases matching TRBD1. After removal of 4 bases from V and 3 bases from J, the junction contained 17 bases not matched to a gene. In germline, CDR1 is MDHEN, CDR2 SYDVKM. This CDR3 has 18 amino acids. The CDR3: CASSSTLQQGRRDTEAFF. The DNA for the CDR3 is TGTGCCAGCAGTTCCACTCTACAACAGGGGCGACGGGACACTGAAGCTTTCTTT.

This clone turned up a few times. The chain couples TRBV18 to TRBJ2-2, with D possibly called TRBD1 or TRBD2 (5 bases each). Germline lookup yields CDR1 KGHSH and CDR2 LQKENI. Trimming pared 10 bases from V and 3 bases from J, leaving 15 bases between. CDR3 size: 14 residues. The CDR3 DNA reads TGTGCCACCCGGGATAAAGGGGACACCGGGGAGCTGTTTTTT. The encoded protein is CATRDKGDTGELFF.

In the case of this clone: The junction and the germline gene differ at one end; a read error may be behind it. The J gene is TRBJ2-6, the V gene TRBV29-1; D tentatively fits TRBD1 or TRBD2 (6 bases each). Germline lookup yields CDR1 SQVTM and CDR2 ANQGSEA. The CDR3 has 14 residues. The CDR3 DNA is TGCAGCGGCGTGGACTCGTGGGGGGCCAACGGCCTGACTTTC. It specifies CSGVDSWGANGLTF.

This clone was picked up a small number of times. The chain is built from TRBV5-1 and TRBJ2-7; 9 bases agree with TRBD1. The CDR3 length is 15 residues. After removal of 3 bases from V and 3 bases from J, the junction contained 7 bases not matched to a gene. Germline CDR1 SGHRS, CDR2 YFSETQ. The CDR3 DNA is TGCGCCAGCAGCTCGAACGGACAGGGGTTCTACGAGCAGTACTTC. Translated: CASSSNGQGFYEQYF.

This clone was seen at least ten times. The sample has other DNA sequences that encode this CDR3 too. The CDR3 region has the DNA TGTGCCAGCAGCGTTGGGACACCCGGCACAGATACGCAGTATTTT. It codes for CASSVGTPGTDTQYF. The chain couples TRBV9 to TRBJ2-3, with D perhaps TRBD1 (6 bases). The germline gives CDR1 SGDLS, CDR2 YYNGEE. Between the trimmed V and J ends, which lost 2 bases and 1 base, there was a span of 11 bases. The CDR3 runs to 15 residues.

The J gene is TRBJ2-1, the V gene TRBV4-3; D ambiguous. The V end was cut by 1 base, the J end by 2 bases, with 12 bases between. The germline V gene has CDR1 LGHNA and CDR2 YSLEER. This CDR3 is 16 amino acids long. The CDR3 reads CASSQVGGTPYNEQFF. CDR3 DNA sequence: TGCGCCAGCAGCCAAGTGGGCGGAACCCCCTACAATGAGCAGTTCTTC.